The clone carrying this TCR beta chain was detected a few times. Germline CDR1 GTSNPN, CDR2 SVGIG (reference sequence). The CDR3 consists of 16 residues. V was pared by 0 bases and J by 2 bases, with 13 bases between. TCRdb reprocessed the RT-PCR reads with MiXCR, giving one entry per CDR3 protein. The data contain 650,000 to 800,000 distinct CDR3 sequences, about 14% of them singletons. This entry belongs to a study of response to subunit inactivated influenza vaccine. The source was PBMCs from blood, collected roughly 2 weeks before vaccination. The source of this sequence is a man over 45 who received an inactivated influenza vaccine. This chain links TRBV30 with TRBJ2-2; D gene unclear. The DNA of the CDR3 is TGTGCCTGGAGTGTACTGCGGTTGGGCAACACCGGGGAGCTGTTTTTT. As protein: CAWSVLRLGNTGELFF.